A selection of T cell receptor beta chains follows, all from one sample in a study of Graves' ophthalmopathy and Graves' hyperthyroidism. TCRdb redid the calling of the multiplex PCR reads with MiXCR, one entry per CDR3 protein. The table includes around 670,000 distinct CDR3 sequences, 40% detected once. Sequencing input: peripheral blood. The receptors originated from an adult man with Graves' ophthalmopathy. Each CDR3 is given with its conserved first and last residue. D genes are given only for firm matches. Some rows have no size entry. The others give once, few or many, or a class for an expanded clone.

abundance,j_gene,v_gene,d_gene,CDR3aa,CDR3nt
few,TRBJ1-2,TRBV7-3,NA,CASSLTGQEGLYGYTF,TGTGCCAGCAGCTTGACGGGGCAGGAAGGTCTATATGGCTACACCTTC
many,TRBJ1-1,TRBV20-1,NA,CSARAVNTEAFF,TGCAGTGCTAGAGCTGTGAACACTGAAGCTTTCTTT
few,TRBJ1-2,TRBV27,NA,CASRRRAEGGYTF,TGTGCCAGCAGAAGGCGGGCCGAGGGTGGCTACACCTTC
few,TRBJ1-2,TRBV7-2,TRBD1,CASSPSGGLGGGYTF,TGTGCCAGCAGCCCCTCAGGGGGGCTGGGGGGAGGCTACACCTTC
many,TRBJ1-1,TRBV9,NA,CASSGTGTTEAFF,TGTGCCAGCAGCGGAACAGGGACCACTGAAGCTTTCTTT
once,TRBJ2-7,TRBV4-1,TRBD2,CASSQGAGGYEQYF,TGCGCCAGCAGCCAAGGAGCGGGGGGCTACGAGCAGTACTTC
NA,TRBJ2-5,TRBV5-4,TRBD1,CASSLDGQAQETQYF,TGTGCCAGCAGCTTGGACGGACAGGCTCAAGAGACCCAGTACTTC
many,TRBJ1-5,TRBV19,NA,CAVGRGGNQPQHF,TGTGCCGTCGGGCGGGGGGGCAATCAGCCCCAGCATTTT
few,TRBJ1-6,TRBV25-1,NA,CASRAKGLSSYNSPLHF,TGTGCCAGCAGAGCTAAGGGACTAAGCTCCTATAATTCACCCCTCCACTTT
NA,TRBJ1-4,TRBV10-2,TRBD1,CASGKGAGGEKLFF,TGCGCCAGCGGGAAGGGGGCTGGCGGGGAAAAACTGTTTTTT
NA,TRBJ1-3,TRBV10-3,NA,CASSYSTGPGNTIYF,TGTGCCAGCAGTTACTCAACGGGGCCCGGAAACACCATATATTTT
NA,TRBJ2-7,TRBV7-2,TRBD1,CASSLTGSHEQYF,TGTGCCAGCAGCTTGACAGGGTCCCACGAGCAGTACTTC
few,TRBJ2-5,TRBV6-5,NA,CASSFGGTQETQYF,TGTGCCAGCAGTTTTGGCGGGACCCAAGAGACCCAGTACTTC
NA,TRBJ1-5,TRBV10-3,NA,CAIKSTGGNQPQHF,TGTGCCATCAAATCGACAGGAGGGAATCAGCCCCAGCATTTT
many,TRBJ2-7,TRBV20-1,TRBD2,CSAKGLAGSYEQYF,TGCAGTGCTAAGGGGCTAGCGGGCTCCTACGAGCAGTACTTC
NA,TRBJ1-2,TRBV14,NA,CASSLARGDYGYTF,TGTGCCAGCAGCCTTGCTAGGGGAGACTATGGCTACACCTTC
many,TRBJ2-5,TRBV29-1,NA,CSVVEEGETQYF,TGCAGCGTTGTTGAGGAGGGAGAGACCCAGTACTTC
NA,TRBJ2-7,TRBV7-8,NA,CASSLDSGLDYEQYF,TGTGCCAGCAGCTTAGATTCAGGGTTGGATTACGAGCAGTACTTC
NA,TRBJ1-1,TRBV2,NA,CAWNFGPEAFF,TGTGCCTGGAACTTCGGGCCTGAAGCTTTCTTT
NA,TRBJ2-7,TRBV7-9,NA,CASSRWGGGQYF,TGTGCCAGCAGCCGGTGGGGGGGCGGGCAGTACTTC
NA,TRBJ2-5,TRBV10-1,NA,CASSDRLGETQYF,TGCGCCAGCAGTGACAGGCTCGGAGAGACCCAGTACTTC
NA,TRBJ2-5,TRBV25-1,NA,CASSLYRETRYF,TGTGCCAGCAGTTTATATCGAGAGACCCGGTACTTC
many,TRBJ1-2,TRBV7-2,NA,CASTKTGNNYGYTF,TGTGCCAGCACCAAGACGGGGAATAACTATGGCTACACCTTC
NA,TRBJ2-7,TRBV7-9,NA,CASSPPDILSYEQYF,TGTGCCAGCAGCCCCCCGGACATACTCTCCTACGAGCAGTACTTC
NA,TRBJ1-4,TRBV29-1,TRBD1,CSSQGAPNEKLFF,TGCAGCTCACAGGGGGCCCCCAATGAAAAACTGTTTTTT
many,TRBJ1-4,TRBV9,TRBD1,CASSLGDSSTNEKLFF,TGTGCCAGCAGCCTAGGGGACAGCTCAACTAATGAAAAACTGTTTTTT
NA,TRBJ2-6,TRBV10-2,NA,CASSNRWANVLTF,TGTGCCAGCAGTAACAGATGGGCCAACGTCCTGACTTTC
once,TRBJ1-1,TRBV10-3,NA,CASSTGDRWNTEAFF,TGTGCCAGCAGTACCGGAGACAGGTGGAACACTGAAGCTTTCTTT
few,TRBJ2-2,TRBV10-2,NA,CASSASDTTHTGELFF,TGCGCCAGCAGCGCTAGCGATACGACGCACACCGGGGAGCTGTTTTTT
once,TRBJ2-5,TRBV7-7,TRBD2,CASGKLEETQYF,TGTGCTAGCGGGAAGCTTGAAGAGACCCAGTACTTC
many,TRBJ1-5,TRBV7-8,TRBD1,CASSFSDRENQPQHF,TGTGCCAGCAGCTTCTCGGACAGGGAAAATCAGCCCCAGCATTTT
many,TRBJ1-5,TRBV7-9,TRBD1,CASSLWTGASNQPQHF,TGTGCCAGCAGCTTATGGACAGGGGCCTCCAATCAGCCCCAGCATTTT
NA,TRBJ1-2,TRBV5-4,TRBD1,CASSGDRGGSYGYTF,TGTGCCAGCAGCGGGGACAGGGGAGGTAGCTATGGCTACACCTTC
NA,TRBJ1-1,TRBV2,NA,CASSTQANIEAFF,TGTGCCAGCAGCACCCAGGCGAACATTGAAGCTTTCTTT
NA,TRBJ2-5,TRBV25-1,NA,CASSARWLQETQYF,TGTGCCAGCAGTGCTAGATGGTTACAAGAGACCCAGTACTTC
NA,TRBJ2-5,TRBV24-1,TRBD2,CATSDPGGIQYF,TGTGCCACCAGTGACCCCGGGGGGATCCAGTACTTC
few,TRBJ2-7,TRBV9,NA,CASSVGEGTPHEQYF,TGTGCCAGCAGCGTAGGAGAGGGGACTCCCCACGAGCAGTACTTC
NA,TRBJ1-5,TRBV20-1,TRBD1,CSAFGTGDQPQHF,TGCAGTGCCTTCGGGACAGGGGATCAGCCCCAGCATTTT
many,TRBJ1-1,TRBV7-2,NA,CASTRAGLGTEAFF,TGTGCCAGCACCCGGGCAGGGTTGGGCACTGAAGCTTTCTTT
few,TRBJ2-7,TRBV11-2,NA,CASSPVLSGLSSYEQYF,TGTGCCAGCAGTCCAGTCCTTAGCGGCCTGAGCTCCTACGAGCAGTACTTC
few,TRBJ2-7,TRBV25-1,TRBD2,CASRASGNTYEQYF,TGTGCCAGCAGAGCTAGCGGGAATACCTACGAGCAGTACTTC
few,TRBJ2-2,TRBV19,TRBD1,CASRTGPLTGELFF,TGTGCCAGTAGGACAGGGCCGTTGACCGGGGAGCTGTTTTTT
NA,TRBJ1-1,TRBV29-1,NA,CSVPNRGGDTEAFF,TGCAGCGTCCCTAACAGAGGTGGGGACACTGAAGCTTTCTTT
many,TRBJ1-1,TRBV2,TRBD1,CASRERQGPNTEAFF,TGTGCCAGCAGGGAAAGACAGGGCCCGAACACTGAAGCTTTCTTT
NA,TRBJ1-2,TRBV15,TRBD1,CATSRGTGGSGYTF,TGTGCCACCAGCAGAGGGACAGGGGGTTCTGGCTACACCTTC
NA,TRBJ2-5,TRBV7-4,NA,CASSQGINGIQETQYF,TGTGCCAGCAGCCAGGGGATAAACGGGATCCAAGAGACCCAGTACTTC
many,TRBJ2-2,TRBV10-3,TRBD1,CASSYRGGELFF,TGTGCCAGCAGTTACAGGGGCGGGGAGCTGTTTTTT
few,TRBJ1-1,TRBV11-2,NA,CASSFRGGFMNTEAFF,TGTGCCAGCAGCTTCCGAGGTGGATTCATGAACACTGAAGCTTTCTTT